This TCR beta chain is drawn from a study of T-cell memory formation after mild COVID-19. For the study at large: Clustering of TCRs was largely donor specific.

MiXCR was run by TCRdb on the 5' RACE reads, yielding one entry per CDR3 protein. The table lists 15,000 or so distinct CDR3 sequences, about a fifth of them singletons. V shed 2 bases and J 0 bases; nucleotides not matched to a gene: 9. Germline V CDR1 and CDR2: LGHDT, YNNKEL (reference sequence). The CDR3 runs to 17 residues. The receptor comes from a man aged 18 to 30 who had mild COVID-19 (a few samples of this study predate the infection). Cell type and time point are not known. The sequencing sample was made of PBMCs or a T cell subset sorted from them (not recorded which). This rearrangement joins TRBV3-1 to TRBJ1-1; 7 bases are shared with TRBD1. The CDR3 coding sequence is TGTGCCAGCAGCCAATCCGACAGGGTGGGGTTGAACACTGAAGCTTTCTTT. This gives the protein CASSQSDRVGLNTEAFF.